This T cell receptor (beta chain) was sequenced in a study of blood T cell repertoires in COVID-19. Study context: Samples representing acute and convalescent COVID-19 were sourced from the United States, Italy and Spain. Sources were T cells, B-cell-depleted T cells, or PBMCs; the material itself was cDNA or gDNA.

In the authors' methods: Reference gene primer amplification in the assay estimated nucleated cell counts. Libraries were prepared by immunoSEQ multiplex PCR; TCRdb keeps only in-frame clonotypes and omits some of them. The D gene and trimming were derived from the DNA, and the V and J assignments and clone size from that table. Here the sample spans about 80,000 clones, approximately 80% being singletons. With V trimmed by 0 bases and J by 10 bases, 9 bases remained unmatched. Looked up from germline, CDR1 is LGHDT and CDR2 is YNNKEL (reference sequence). The CDR3 sequence is 14 residues long. The sample was peripheral blood. The gene calls are TRBV3-1 (or the pseudogene TRBV3-2) and TRBJ2-7; the match to TRBD2 covers 7 bases. The sequence derives from a woman in her 70s with acute or convalescent COVID-19. As DNA, the CDR3 is TGTGCCAGCAGCCAAGATTGGCGCGGACTAGTTCAGTACTTC. Translation gives CASSQDWRGLVQYF.